The subject of this entry is one TCR beta chain. No cognate antigen has been identified for it. It is unclear where the CDR3 begins or ends on the DNA, so no DNA is shown, and the CDR3 is as TCRdb lists it. What this sample's time point label stands for: about 28 days (+/-7) after the second vaccine dose. AZD1222 recipients given second doses at about 4 weeks or at about 12 weeks were pooled, since spike-specific TCR depth and breadth were not found to differ between the two schedules. Vaccinee samples came from UK trials COV001 and COV002, including a single-blind randomized controlled phase 2/3 trial of AZD1222 (ChAdOx1 nCoV-19) in healthy adults. For TCRbeta chain sequencing, PBMC samples were collected from trial participants at day 0 and at day 28 after the second dose. The CDR3 regions of human TCRbeta chains were subjected to immunosequencing. The authors' pipeline ran thus. Repertoire TCRs were matched against a reference library of SARS-CoV-2-specific TCRs generated with the MIRA antigen-specificity platform. Breadth meant the fraction of unique TCRs that were SARS-CoV-2-associated, whereas depth meant the fraction of total T cells that were SARS-CoV-2-associated. Using the MIRA data, every spike-specific TCR was mapped to the spike region that the TCR reacted to and assigned to either a CD4 or a CD8 class. Log10-transformed breadth and depth values were compared by one-way ANOVA with Sidak's multiple comparisons tests. TCRdb retrieved this table from immuneACCESS and kept in-frame rearrangements only. Not all clones are present; in checked studies, unresolved V genes account for under half, and no reason is known for the remainder. V and J calls plus clone size are reproduced from that table; the DNA served to infer D and trimming. Across this sample there are approximately 110,000 clones, with around 92% seen only once. The ten most abundant clones make up 7.9% of the sample.

Spanning cysteine to phenylalanine, the CDR3 consists of 11 amino acids. The CDR1 and CDR2 encoded by the germline V gene are SNHLY and FYNNEI. This sample is part of a study of T cell responses to AZD1222 COVID-19 vaccine (dated by TCRdb to the early 2020s). Regarding the complete study: TCR sequencing was performed for some 250 trial participants, of whom around 210 were given two doses of AZD1222 and some 26 were given two doses of MenACWY control vaccine. Enrollment into the trials was organized by age into subgroups of 18-55, 56-69 and 70-plus years, and those subgroups contained roughly 150, 30 and 60 TCR-sequenced participants, respectively.

Overall study results and their limits: Conclusions about previously exposed vaccinees are limited, since just a handful of AZD1222 recipients were seropositive for SARS-CoV-2 at baseline. CD4 TCRs associated with the vaccine covered the entire spike protein, and the dominant responses were in regions 160-218 and 743-854. After two AZD1222 doses, both the breadth and the depth of spike-specific TCRs were significantly higher than at day 0 and than in MenACWY recipients. Participants were mostly white British and included more females than males, and it was suggested by the authors that clonal diversity may have been underestimated. Epitopes outside the regions mutated in the B.1.351 and B.1.1.7 variants were reportedly recognized by nearly half of the unique spike-specific TCRs. Because no day 14 peak-response samples were available, the repertoires could be characterized only after the peak T cell response. The 56-69-year group was small, and its depth increase did not reach significance, likely because of low power.

The sequence joins TRBV2 to TRBJ2-5. This receptor was obtained from an adult who received the AZD1222 COVID-19 vaccine. The sample here was peripheral blood, taken 28 days after the second AZD1222 dose. This receptor carries the CDR3 CASSILGTQYF.